Described below is a single T cell receptor beta chain sequence and its context. These data originate in a study of blood T cell repertoires in COVID-19. Trimming stripped 1 base from V and 5 bases from J, with 8 bases between. This CDR3 spans 13 amino acids. Germline V gene lookup returns CDR1 SGHTA and CDR2 FQGNSA. In the original workflow: For nucleated cells, counts were estimated from reference gene primer amplification. Libraries were prepared by immunoSEQ multiplex PCR; TCRdb keeps only in-frame clonotypes and omits some of them. The V and J calls and clone size were taken over from that table, and D and trimming were inferred from the DNA. The profile shows approximately 29,000 clones, around nine tenths of them singletons.

This sequence was found in a human donor with active COVID-19. The donor label of this sample is uncertain. The rearrangement joins TRBV7-2 to TRBJ1-2; tentatively, D is TRBD1 (5 bases). Specimen: peripheral blood. In DNA form, the CDR3 reads TGTGCCAGCAGCTTAGGGGGGGATTATGGCTACACCTTC. It translates to CASSLGGDYGYTF.